These 8 T cell receptor beta chains were sequenced from one sample in a study of metastatic and nonmetastatic thyroid tumors. All patients were treatment-naive before thyroid surgery. TCRdb re-analyzed the PCR reads through MiXCR. The sample records about 47,000 clones, roughly a quarter being singletons. Sequenced material: blood. These receptors all come from a male donor with papillary thyroid cancer or a benign thyroid nodule (not recorded which). Some clones in this sample may be carry-over from other donors' samples.

This chain joins TRBV19 and TRBJ2-3; no reliable D call. The germline V and J ends were trimmed by 5 bases and 6 bases, with 12 bases remaining between them. The CDR3 is made up of 13 amino acids. Germline CDR1 is LNHDA and CDR2 is SQIVND (reference sequence). The CDR3 region is CASSPVVIDTQYF. As DNA, the CDR3 is TGTGCCAGTAGTCCGGTCGTGATTGATACGCAGTATTTT.

The CDR3: CASGSGTSNEQFF. The CDR3 nucleotides read TGTGCTAGTGGCTCTGGGACTAGCAATGAGCAGTTCTTC. The chain combines TRBV12-5 with TRBJ2-1, with 8 bases that match TRBD2. Trimming took 6 bases from V and 6 from J; bases not matched to a gene: 4. The length of the CDR3 is 13 residues. CDR1 and CDR2 (germline): LGHNT, FRNRAP.

In its sample, this clone was seen many times. The same CDR3 also results from other DNA sequences found in this sample. CDR3 sequence reads: CASSLDSPGLAGAPYEQYF. The DNA of the CDR3 is TGTGCCAGCAGCTTAGACTCCCCGGGACTAGCGGGAGCCCCCTACGAGCAGTACTTC. The chain joins TRBV11-2 to TRBJ2-7, with 14 bases lining up with TRBD2. This CDR3 is 19 amino acids long. With V trimmed by 0 bases and J by 2 bases, 9 bases remained unmatched. Looked up from germline, CDR1 is SGHAT and CDR2 is FQNNGV.

The chain is built from TRBV30 and TRBJ2-2; the D gene is possibly TRBD2 (5 bases). The CDR3 consists of 14 residues. The V end was cut by 7 bases, the J end by 2 bases, with 14 bases between. The V gene's germline CDR1 is GTSNPN and CDR2 SVGIG (reference sequence). CDR3 amino acids: CASGADSNTGELFF. The CDR3 DNA is TGTGCCTCTGGAGCGGATTCCAACACCGGGGAGCTGTTTTTT.

This clone occurred many times. The chain recombines TRBV10-3 with TRBJ1-5, with no clear D. The CDR3 loop spans 12 amino acids. Germline lookup yields CDR1 ENHRY and CDR2 SYGVKD. Trimming stripped 10 bases from V and 3 bases from J, with 10 bases between. Here the CDR3 reads CATGPNNQPQHF. CDR3 DNA sequence: TGTGCCACCGGACCCAACAATCAGCCCCAGCATTTT.

The CDR3 DNA reads TGTGCCAGCAGCTTATCCAGTCTTAACGAGCAGTACTTC. Amino acids: CASSLSSLNEQYF. The genes are TRBV11-2 and TRBJ2-7; D unresolved. CDR1 SGHAT and CDR2 FQNNGV come from the germline V gene. The CDR3 totals 13 residues. Trimming stripped 2 bases from V and 5 bases from J, with 10 bases between.

Ten or more counts support this clone. The genes are TRBV29-1 and TRBJ1-2, with D possibly being TRBD1 (6 bases). Germline V gene lookup returns CDR1 SQVTM and CDR2 ANQGSEA. This CDR3 is built from 16 residues. V gave up 1 base and J gave up 7 bases, with 22 bases separating them. CDR3 sequence reads: CSVEGREGSLGGGYTF. The CDR3 DNA is TGCAGCGTTGAAGGCAGGGAGGGGTCCCTAGGGGGTGGCTACACCTTC.

This clone was seen ten or more times. V usage is TRBV6-6 and J usage is TRBJ1-2; D not resolved. The CDR3 is made up of 19 amino acids. V lost 2 bases and J 2 bases, leaving 24 bases between the germline ends. Germline CDR1 is MNHNY and CDR2 is SVGAGI (reference sequence). The CDR3 here is CASSYTPRIKGMPNYGYTF. CDR3 coding DNA: TGTGCCAGCAGTTACACTCCCCGAATCAAGGGAATGCCAAACTATGGCTACACCTTC.